This T cell receptor beta chain originates from a study of brain T cells in children with intractable seizures. This CDR3 region has 13 residues. V was clipped by 0 bases and J by 5 bases, with 4 bases between them. The germline V gene has CDR1 SGHAT and CDR2 FQNNGV. In the case of this clone: Its specificity is unknown.

TCRdb keeps only in-frame clones here, not all; method: immunoSEQ multiplex PCR. The sample holds about 80,000 clones; under 95% are singletons and the top ten take less than 30%. Study-level points and caveats: HCMV serostatus was not known, and viral specificity came from CDR3 similarity only.

The source is a girl aged 2 to 10 with Rasmussen encephalitis and intractable seizures. Specimen: peripheral blood, collected at surgery. The chain carries TRBV11-2 and TRBJ2-2; D is undetermined. The DNA for the CDR3 is TGTGCCAGCAGCTTAGATCCGACCGGGGAGCTGTTTTTT. Protein product: CASSLDPTGELFF.